A single sample is the source of the 32 T cell receptor beta chains below, sequenced in a study of shared clonotypes between healthy human individuals. The data were produced by immunoSEQ multiplex PCR, yet TCRdb's version contains in-frame clones alone and is incomplete. In the table there are fewer than 2.5 million clones, under 95% of which are singletons. Material: naive CD4+ T cells from PBMCs. Subset of the sample: CD45RA+ positively selected. Source of these receptors: a young man in good health. Some clones in this sample may be carry-over from other donors' samples.

In this sample, this clone turned up once. The gene calls are TRBV4-3 and TRBJ2-7; D is undetermined. The V end lost 2 bases, the J end lost 2 bases, and 7 bases lay between the germline ends. The CDR3 spans 13 residues. Germline CDR1 and CDR2: LGHNA and YSLEER. The CDR3 reads CASSQRPAYEQYF. The DNA of the CDR3 is TGCGCCAGCAGCCAACGACCAGCCTACGAGCAGTACTTC.

A word on this clone: The sample carries other DNA sequences with the same CDR3. The V call is TRBV28, the J call TRBJ1-6; D not certain. Germline V gene lookup returns CDR1 MDHEN and CDR2 SYDVKM. Trimming shortened V by 7 bases and J by 5 bases, and 9 bases separated the two germline ends. The CDR3 spans 13 residues. For the CDR3, the DNA is TGTGCCAGCACCGCCGAGAATAATTCACCCCTCCACTTT. Its translation: CASTAENNSPLHF.

Regarding this clone: This same CDR3 is encoded by further DNA sequences in the sample. The chain employs TRBV5-1 and TRBJ2-5, with 11 nucleotides matching TRBD1. This CDR3 has 15 amino acids. Germline lookup yields CDR1 SGHRS and CDR2 YFSETQ. V lost 2 bases, J lost 4 bases, and 4 bases stayed unmatched. The CDR3 coding sequence is TGCGCCAGCAGCTTAACCGGGACAGGGGGAGAGACCCAGTACTTC. It translates to CASSLTGTGGETQYF.

The genes are TRBV5-1 and TRBJ2-7; 7 bases are a match to TRBD2. Trimming cost V 4 bases and J 5 bases; bases outside gene matches: 9. Germline V gene data show CDR1 as SGHRS and CDR2 as YFSETQ. The CDR3 has 14 residues. The DNA of the CDR3 is TGCGCCAGCAGCCCCCGGGGAGGGGAGCACGAGCAGTACTTC. Translated, it gives CASSPRGGEHEQYF.

The chain recombines TRBV25-1 with TRBJ2-1, with 10 bases matching TRBD2. The CDR3 length is 17 residues. V shed 3 bases, J shed 5 bases, and the junction held 10 bases outside the gene matches. CDR1 and CDR2 from the germline V gene are MGHDK and SYGVNS. The DNA of the CDR3 is TGTGCCAGCAGTGATTCCCTTAGCGGGAGGCGAAACAATGAGCAGTTCTTC. Translation gives CASSDSLSGRRNNEQFF. The full variable domain, its missing parts supplied by reference TRBV25-1 and TRBJ2-1, is EADIYQTPRYLVIGTGKKITLECSQTMGHDKMYWYQQDPGMELHLIHYSYGVNSTEKGDLSSESTVSRIRTEHFPLTLESARPSHTSQYLCASSDSLSGRRNNEQFFGPGTRLTVL.

The V call is TRBV7-9, the J call TRBJ2-1; 13 bases align to TRBD2. V was clipped by 3 bases and J by 5 bases; unmatched bases: 7. Germline V gives CDR1 SEHNR, CDR2 FQNEAQ (reference sequence). This CDR3 has 17 residues. CDR3 protein: CASSFRTSGSTDNEQFF. DNA of the CDR3: TGTGCCAGCAGCTTCAGGACTAGCGGGAGTACCGACAATGAGCAGTTCTTC.

This chain uses TRBV6-1 with TRBJ2-1; D is possibly TRBD1 or TRBD2 (6 bases each). Trimming left V 8 bases short and J 3 bases short, with 17 bases between. Looked up from germline, CDR1 is MNHNS and CDR2 is SASEGT. The CDR3 has 15 amino acids. The CDR3 region is CASSKGGGYYNEQFF. CDR3 bases: TGTGCCAGCTCCAAGGGGGGAGGCTACTACAATGAGCAGTTCTTC.

The rearrangement uses TRBV5-1 and TRBJ2-3, with a weak D call TRBD1 (6 bases). V lost 4 bases to trimming and J lost 5 bases, with 17 bases between them. The CDR3 length is 15 residues. CDR1 is SGHRS, CDR2 YFSETQ, per germline. In DNA, the CDR3 is TGCGCCAGCAGCCCCACAGGGAAGGTTGGAGATACGCAGTATTTT. Translating it yields CASSPTGKVGDTQYF.

This chain connects TRBV6-1 to TRBJ2-5; D might be TRBD2 (6 bases). V was pared by 10 bases and J by 5 bases, with 14 bases between. CDR3 size: 12 residues. Germline loops: CDR1 MNHNS, CDR2 SASEGT. Written as DNA, the CDR3 is TGTGCCACCCTGTCCGGAGGGGAGACCCAGTACTTC. The encoded protein is CATLSGGETQYF.

This clone was seen just once. V gene TRBV7-2 combines with J gene TRBJ1-5, with unresolved D. Germline CDR1 reads SGHTA; CDR2 reads FQGNSA. This CDR3 comprises 14 residues. V was shortened by 3 bases and J by 3 bases, with 9 bases between the two germline ends. The CDR3 DNA reads as TGTGCCAGCAGCTTCAACAGAGCCAATCAGCCCCAGCATTTT. Translating gives CASSFNRANQPQHF.

The V gene is TRBV5-5, the J gene TRBJ1-1; no clear D gene. Looked up from germline, CDR1 is SGHKS and CDR2 is YYEKEE (reference sequence). The CDR3 totals 14 residues. Trimming stripped 0 bases from V and 5 bases from J, with 11 bases between. The CDR3 protein is CASSLGQEGTEAFF. CDR3 coding DNA: TGTGCCAGCAGCTTGGGGCAGGAAGGGACTGAAGCTTTCTTT.

On this clone: The same CDR3 arises from other DNA sequences in this sample as well. V usage is TRBV7-3 and J usage is TRBJ1-1, with D possibly matching TRBD1 (6 bases). V lost 0 bases and J 3 bases, leaving 8 bases between the germline ends. Germline assignment: CDR1 SGHTA and CDR2 FQGTGA. The CDR3 spans 14 residues. Here the CDR3 DNA reads TGTGCCAGCAGCTTAACAGGGGGGGACACTGAAGCTTTCTTT. It yields the protein CASSLTGGDTEAFF.

The rearrangement uses TRBV7-3 and TRBJ2-1, with D maybe TRBD2 (6 bases). V was shortened by 0 bases and J by 5 bases, with 11 bases between the two germline ends. The V gene's germline CDR1 is SGHTA and CDR2 FQGTGA. The CDR3 totals 15 residues. The CDR3 loop reads CASSLTRERDNEQFF. CDR3 coding DNA: TGTGCCAGCAGCTTAACCCGGGAGCGAGACAATGAGCAGTTCTTC.

The chain carries TRBV6-1 and TRBJ1-2, with a possible D match to TRBD1 (5 bases). CDR3 length: 15 residues. Trimming left V 8 bases short and J 4 bases short, with 20 bases between. Germline CDR1 is MNHNS and CDR2 is SASEGT. The CDR3 spells CASVQGGQYGYGYTF. The DNA of the CDR3 is TGTGCCAGCGTCCAGGGAGGGCAATATGGCTATGGCTACACCTTC.

V usage is TRBV19 and J usage is TRBJ2-3; tentatively, D is TRBD2 (5 bases). Germline assignment: CDR1 LNHDA and CDR2 SQIVND (reference sequence). V dropped 7 bases and J dropped 2 bases, with 10 bases sitting between them. This CDR3 has 13 residues. Here the CDR3 reads CASNDGLTDTQYF. CDR3 DNA sequence: TGTGCCAGTAATGACGGACTCACAGATACGCAGTATTTT.

Notes on this clone: Other nucleotide sequences from this sample produce the same CDR3. For the CDR3, the DNA is TGTGCCAGCAGTTACTCGGGGACAGGGGGTTACGAGCAGTACTTC. Protein product: CASSYSGTGGYEQYF. The rearrangement uses TRBV6-6 and TRBJ2-7; 11 nucleotides match TRBD1. This CDR3 is built from 15 residues. With 0 bases clipped from V and 4 bases from J, the junction kept 2 bases outside the gene matches. Per germline, CDR1 MNHNY and CDR2 SVGAGI (reference sequence).

The J gene is TRBJ2-7, the V gene TRBV9; possibly TRBD1 for D (6 bases). The CDR3 has 14 residues. V lost 4 bases, J lost 2 bases, and 13 bases lay in between. CDR1 is SGDLS and CDR2 is YYNGEE in the germline V gene. CDR3 nucleotides: TGTGCCAGCAGCTCTCAGGGGTCTCCCTACGAGCAGTACTTC. This translates into CASSSQGSPYEQYF.

The chain uses TRBV5-5 and TRBJ1-4; D is unresolved. Germline V CDR1 and CDR2: SGHKS, YYEKEE (reference sequence). The V and J ends lost 0 bases and 2 bases respectively, with 8 bases between them. The CDR3 length is 15 residues. The CDR3 DNA follows: TGTGCCAGCAGCTTGGCCGGGGTGACTAATGAAAAACTGTTTTTT. It yields the protein CASSLAGVTNEKLFF. Combining the CDR3 with reference TRBV5-5 and TRBJ1-4 gives the whole variable domain DAGVTQSPTHLIKTRGQQVTLRCSPISGHKSVSWYQQVLGQGPQFIFQYYEKEERGRGNFPDRFSARQFPNYSSELNVNALLLGDSALYLCASSLAGVTNEKLFFGSGTQLSVL.

V gene TRBV7-3 combines with J gene TRBJ2-7; unclear D gene. Germline V gene lookup returns CDR1 SGHTA and CDR2 FQGTGA. Trimming took off 3 bases at V and 2 bases at J, with 20 bases between the two ends. The CDR3 loop spans 17 amino acids. The CDR3 DNA reads as TGTGCCAGCAGCTTCCCCCGGGTGCCGATGGTGGCCTACGAGCAGTACTTC. Protein: CASSFPRVPMVAYEQYF.

The chain combines TRBV11-2 with TRBJ1-4; 7 nucleotides line up with TRBD1. This CDR3 has 15 residues. Germline V gene data show CDR1 as SGHAT and CDR2 as FQNNGV. Trimming took 0 bases from V and 5 from J; bases not matched to a gene: 3. Written as DNA, the CDR3 is TGTGCCAGCAGCTTAGATAACAGGGGAAATGAAAAACTGTTTTTT. It yields the protein CASSLDNRGNEKLFF.

The chain combines TRBV2 with TRBJ1-5; D unresolved. The ends were cut back, 5 bases at V and 3 bases at J, with 14 bases in the middle. The CDR3 spans 15 residues. Germline loops: CDR1 SNHLY, CDR2 FYNNEI. The CDR3 reads CASSLYSPSNQPQHF. CDR3 in DNA: TGTGCCAGCAGTTTGTATAGTCCTTCCAATCAGCCCCAGCATTTT. Complete variable domain (other parts from reference TRBV2 and TRBJ1-5): EPEVTQTPSHQVTQMGQEVILRCVPISNHLYFYWYRQILGQKVEFLVSFYNNEISEKSEIFDDQFSVERPDGSNFTLKIRSTKLEDSAMYFCASSLYSPSNQPQHFGDGTRLSIL.

The CDR3 region is CASSPIGETQYF. Here the CDR3 DNA reads TGTGCCAGCAGTCCCATAGGGGAGACCCAGTACTTC. This chain joins TRBV27 and TRBJ2-5; no firm D call. The V gene's germline CDR1 is MNHEY and CDR2 SMNVEV (reference sequence). This CDR3 has 12 residues. Trimming left V 5 bases short and J 5 bases short, with 9 bases between.

The V gene is TRBV11-2, the J gene TRBJ2-7, with D possibly matching TRBD2 (5 bases). The V gene lost 5 bases and the J gene lost 6 bases, with 23 bases spanning the gap. CDR3 length: 16 residues. Germline values: CDR1 SGHAT, CDR2 FQNNGV. The CDR3 sequence is CASSPTVRRVEREQYF. The CDR3, as DNA: TGTGCCAGCAGCCCCACCGTACGGCGGGTGGAACGCGAGCAGTACTTC.

This rearrangement joins TRBV4-3 to TRBJ1-4; TRBD1 might be the D (6 bases). The V and J ends lost 5 bases and 8 bases respectively, with 18 bases between them. This CDR3 contains 15 residues. CDR1 and CDR2 from the germline V gene are LGHNA and YSLEER. Here the CDR3 reads CASSFLQGANEKLFF. CDR3 in DNA: TGCGCCAGCAGCTTCCTACAGGGCGCGAACGAAAAACTGTTTTTT.

DNA of the CDR3: TGCGCCAGCAGCTCACGCACGGGGGCGATTGAAAAACTGTTTTTT. Translating it yields CASSSRTGAIEKLFF. The chain uses TRBV5-1 and TRBJ1-4; D is perhaps TRBD1 (6 bases). CDR1 and CDR2 (germline): SGHRS, YFSETQ. With 3 bases removed from V and 7 bases from J, the gap between germline ends came to 16 bases. This CDR3 is 15 amino acids long.

The gene calls are TRBV28 and TRBJ2-7; possibly TRBD1 for D (7 bases). V was cut by 6 bases and J by 3 bases, with 15 bases left in between. This CDR3 region has 14 residues. Per germline, CDR1 MDHEN and CDR2 SYDVKM. The CDR3 here is CASRRSGGSYEQYF. The CDR3 nucleotides are TGTGCCAGCAGACGCTCAGGGGGGAGCTACGAGCAGTACTTC.

The chain combines TRBV7-6 with TRBJ2-6; tentatively, D is TRBD1 (6 bases). Per germline, CDR1 SGHVS and CDR2 FNYEAQ. The length of the CDR3 is 19 residues. The V and J ends lost 5 bases and 4 bases respectively, with 24 bases between them. CDR3 sequence (DNA): TGTGCCAGCAGCACAAGGTCGTGGTTTTCGGGGACAGGGGCCAACGTCCTGACTTTC. This translates into CASSTRSWFSGTGANVLTF.

This chain links TRBV4-2 with TRBJ2-7, with a tentative D call TRBD2 (6 bases). The V gene's germline CDR1 is LGHNA and CDR2 YNFKEQ. Trimming cost V 0 bases and J 6 bases, with 18 bases left between them. CDR3 size: 16 residues. The chain's CDR3 is CASSQDFSLRGSEQYF. The CDR3 DNA is TGTGCCAGCAGCCAAGATTTCAGTCTACGGGGGAGCGAGCAGTACTTC.

The chain joins TRBV5-1 to TRBJ2-3, with 8 bases matching TRBD2. This CDR3 contains 13 residues. The trim removed 4 bases at V and 6 bases at J, leaving 4 bases unmatched. Per the germline V gene, CDR1 is SGHRS and CDR2 is YFSETQ. The CDR3 sequence is CASSGIAGDTQYF. The CDR3 DNA reads as TGCGCCAGCAGCGGGATAGCGGGGGATACGCAGTATTTT.

This chain uses TRBV28 with TRBJ2-7; tentative D call: TRBD1 (5 bases). Germline V CDR1 and CDR2: MDHEN, SYDVKM. The CDR3 has 15 residues. V was pared by 6 bases and J by 0 bases, with 15 bases between. The CDR3 sequence: CASSHLRVFSYEQYF. As DNA, the CDR3 is TGTGCCAGCAGCCACCTCAGGGTCTTCTCCTACGAGCAGTACTTC.

The chain has TRBV19 and TRBJ2-2; 7 bases line up with TRBD2. This CDR3 spans 15 amino acids. CDR1 is LNHDA and CDR2 is SQIVND in the germline V gene (reference sequence). The V segment lost 3 bases and the J segment 6 bases; nucleotides outside the gene matches: 7. CDR3 sequence reads: CASSIVTSRAGELFF. The CDR3 DNA reads TGTGCCAGTAGTATTGTGACTAGCCGGGCCGGGGAGCTGTTTTTT.

CDR3 bases: TGTGCCAGCAGCTTCGGACTAGCACGTCTTCAGGAGCAGTACTTC. It yields the protein CASSFGLARLQEQYF. The chain has TRBV5-5 and TRBJ2-7; the match to TRBD2 covers 8 bases. Germline V lookup: CDR1 SGHKS, CDR2 YYEKEE (reference sequence). CDR3 length: 15 residues. Trimming took 2 bases from V and 7 from J; bases not matched to a gene: 11.